This entry concerns a single T cell receptor (beta chain). This sample is part of a study of blood T cells in healthy people across ages. CDR3 length equals 13 residues. Trimming took off 5 bases at V and 13 bases at J, with 18 bases between the two ends. The V gene's germline CDR1 is MNHEY and CDR2 SVGAGI. Caucasian, healthy and from Russia, the donors were aged between about 6 and 90. For the second PCR, which ran for about 7 to 12 cycles, a sample-barcoded 5' primer and a J-beta primer mix were used. Researchers report that each sample yielded at least 2.5 million CDR3-containing paired-end reads. TCRdb processed the 5' RACE reads anew with MiXCR; each CDR3 protein has one entry. This table has 1.5 million to 2 million distinct CDR3 sequences, about 50% appearing once.

The chain recombines TRBV6-5 with TRBJ1-5, with D possibly TRBD1 on 6 matching bases. The sequence derives from a woman aged 40 to 55 in good health. The sequencing input was blood. CDR3: CASSPGQPQTQHF. CDR3 sequence (DNA): TGTGCCAGCAGTCCTGGACAGCCACAAACACAGCATTTT.